This T cell receptor (beta chain) emerged from a study of tumor-infiltrating lymphocytes in primary liver carcinoma. General study points: Pairs of tumor regions overlapped more than tumor-adjacent and tumor-blood pairs did. Appearing in all five tumor regions was true of only about 8-24% of top clones.

This clonotype has a single count. What it recognizes is unknown. V was clipped by 5 bases and J by 6 bases, with 17 bases between them. The CDR3 is 14 residues long. The input was 450 to 550 ng total RNA; TCR beta cDNA was made from it with a constant-region primer. Three nested multiplex PCR rounds, a slightly modified ARM-PCR method, built the TCR beta libraries. The first two PCR rounds, around 11 cycles each, used TRBV1-TRBV30 forward primers and a C-beta reverse primer. TCRdb called the multiplex PCR reads again in MiXCR, with one record for every CDR3 protein. The sample lists about 97,000 distinct CDR3 sequences, about two thirds seen once, with about 12% in the top ten. From 20-30 mg of unsorted bulk tissue, DNA and RNA were co-extracted together.

The gene calls are TRBV12-3 or TRBV12-4 and TRBJ2-7; tentative D call: TRBD2 (5 bases). This clonotype originated in an older woman with primary liver carcinoma and hepatitis B virus infection. Specimen: liver tumor tissue from sampling region 2. Subset here: tumor region T2, inferior pole. CDR3 sequence (DNA): TGTGCCAGCAGTAGACAATTAGTGGGAGTCGAGCAGTACTTC. This encodes CASSRQLVGVEQYF.